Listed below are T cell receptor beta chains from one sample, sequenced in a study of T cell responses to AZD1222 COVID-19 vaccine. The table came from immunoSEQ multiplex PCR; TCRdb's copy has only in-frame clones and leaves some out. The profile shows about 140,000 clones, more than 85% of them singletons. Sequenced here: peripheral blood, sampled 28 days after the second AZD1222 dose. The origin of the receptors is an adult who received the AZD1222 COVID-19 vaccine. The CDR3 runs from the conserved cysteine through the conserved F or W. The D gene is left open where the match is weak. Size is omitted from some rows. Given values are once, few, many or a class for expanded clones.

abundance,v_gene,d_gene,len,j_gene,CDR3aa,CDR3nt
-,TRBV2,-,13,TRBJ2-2,CASSVHVAGELFF,TGTGCCAGCAGTGTTCATGTAGCCGGGGAGCTGTTTTTT
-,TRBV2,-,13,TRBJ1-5,CASSEGRSQPQHF,TGTGCCAGCAGTGAAGGCAGGTCTCAGCCCCAGCATTTT
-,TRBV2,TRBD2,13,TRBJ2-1,CASSVGGRAREFF,TGTGCCAGCAGTGTAGGCGGGAGGGCTAGGGAGTTCTTC
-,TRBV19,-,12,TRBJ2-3,CASSTGGDTQYF,TGTGCCAGTAGTACCGGAGGGGATACGCAGTATTTT
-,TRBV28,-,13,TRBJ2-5,CASSLNHQETQYF,TGTGCCAGCAGTTTGAATCATCAAGAGACCCAGTACTTC
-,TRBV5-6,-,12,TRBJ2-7,CASSTYYYEQYF,TGTGCCAGCAGCACCTATTACTACGAGCAGTACTTC
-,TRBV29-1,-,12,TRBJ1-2,CSVPGGSDGYTF,TGCAGCGTCCCGGGCGGGAGCGATGGCTACACCTTC
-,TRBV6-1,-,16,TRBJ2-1,CASSEWAGGLYNEQFF,TGTGCCAGCAGTGAATGGGCAGGGGGGCTCTACAATGAGCAGTTCTTC
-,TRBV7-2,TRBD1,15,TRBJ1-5,CASSLLSGGLQPQHF,TGTGCCAGCAGCTTATTGTCAGGGGGCCTTCAGCCCCAGCATTTT
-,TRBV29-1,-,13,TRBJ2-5,CSVAGRYQETQYF,TGCAGCGTGGCTGGACGGTACCAAGAGACCCAGTACTTC
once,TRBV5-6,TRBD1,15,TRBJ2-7,CASSSRDRASYEQYF,TGTGCCAGCAGCTCCCGGGACAGGGCATCCTACGAGCAGTACTTC
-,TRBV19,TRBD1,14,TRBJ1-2,CASRTGGATYGYTF,TGTGCCAGTAGGACAGGGGGCGCGACCTATGGCTACACCTTC
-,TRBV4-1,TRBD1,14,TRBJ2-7,CASSLGTGIDEQYF,TGCGCCAGCAGCCTAGGGACAGGGATCGACGAGCAGTACTTC
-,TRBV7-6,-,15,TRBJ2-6,CASSPEHHGANVLTF,TGTGCCAGCAGCCCCGAGCACCACGGGGCCAACGTCCTGACTTTC
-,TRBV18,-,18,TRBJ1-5,CASSPKRVGGSGNQPQHF,TGTGCCAGCTCACCAAAGAGAGTAGGAGGGTCTGGCAATCAGCCCCAGCATTTT
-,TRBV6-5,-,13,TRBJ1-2,CASRPGPNTFYTF,TGTGCCAGCAGGCCGGGACCGAACACCTTTTACACCTTC
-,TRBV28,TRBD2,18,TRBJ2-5,CASTGPALGLAGSETQYF,TGTGCCAGCACCGGACCTGCCCTGGGTCTAGCGGGATCGGAGACCCAGTACTTC
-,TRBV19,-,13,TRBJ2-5,CACSSTGQETQYF,TGTGCCTGTTCCTCAACAGGGCAAGAGACCCAGTACTTC
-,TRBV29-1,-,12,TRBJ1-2,CSVEAMDYGYTF,TGCAGCGTTGAAGCCATGGACTATGGCTACACCTTC
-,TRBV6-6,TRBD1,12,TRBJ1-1,CASSYATGDAFF,TGTGCCAGCAGTTACGCAACAGGGGACGCTTTCTTT
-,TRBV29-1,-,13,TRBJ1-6,CSVAATNNSPLHF,TGCAGCGTTGCAGCGACAAACAATTCACCCCTCCACTTT
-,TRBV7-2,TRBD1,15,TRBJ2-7,CASSRQGALSYEQYF,TGTGCCAGCAGCAGGCAGGGGGCTCTTTCCTACGAGCAGTACTTC
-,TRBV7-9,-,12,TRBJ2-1,CASRGPLNEQFF,TGTGCCAGCAGGGGGCCCCTCAATGAGCAGTTCTTC
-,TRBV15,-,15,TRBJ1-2,CATSRDWAGPYGYTF,TGTGCCACCAGCAGAGATTGGGCAGGGCCCTATGGCTACACCTTC
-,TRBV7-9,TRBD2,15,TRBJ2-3,CASSLLAGEVYTQYF,TGTGCCAGCAGCTTACTCGCGGGAGAAGTGTATACGCAGTATTTT
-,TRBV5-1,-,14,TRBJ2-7,CASSGGPGGYEQYF,TGCGCCAGCAGCGGGGGCCCGGGGGGCTACGAGCAGTACTTC
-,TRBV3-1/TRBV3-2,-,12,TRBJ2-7,CASSQVGNEQYF,TGTGCCAGCAGCCAAGTGGGCAACGAGCAGTACTTC
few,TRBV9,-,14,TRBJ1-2,CASSVGPGTYGYTF,TGTGCCAGCAGCGTTGGTCCGGGAACCTATGGCTACACCTTC
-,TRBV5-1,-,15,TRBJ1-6,CASSLGGMYNSPLHF,TGCGCCAGCAGCTTGGGGGGGATGTATAATTCACCCCTCCACTTT
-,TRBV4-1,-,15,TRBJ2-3,CASSHWGDPTDTQYF,TGCGCCAGCAGCCACTGGGGGGATCCCACAGATACGCAGTATTTT
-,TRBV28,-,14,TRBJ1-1,CASSLGRLSTEAFF,TGTGCCAGCAGTTTAGGGCGGTTGAGCACTGAAGCTTTCTTT
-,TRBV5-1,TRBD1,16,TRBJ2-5,CASSLGQGVTQETQYF,TGCGCCAGCAGCTTGGGACAGGGTGTAACACAAGAGACCCAGTACTTC
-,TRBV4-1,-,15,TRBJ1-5,CASSHNTGSGQPQHF,TGCGCCAGCAGCCACAATACAGGGTCGGGGCAGCCCCAGCATTTT